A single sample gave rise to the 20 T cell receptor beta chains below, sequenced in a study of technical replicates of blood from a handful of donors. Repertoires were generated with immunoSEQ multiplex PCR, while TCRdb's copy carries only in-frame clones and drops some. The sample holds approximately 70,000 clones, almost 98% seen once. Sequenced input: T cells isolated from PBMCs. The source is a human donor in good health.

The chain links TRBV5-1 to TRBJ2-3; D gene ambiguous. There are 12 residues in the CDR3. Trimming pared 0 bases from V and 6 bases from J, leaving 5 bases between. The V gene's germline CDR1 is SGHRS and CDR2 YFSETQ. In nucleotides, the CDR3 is TGCGCCAGCAGCTTGGCCGCGGATACGCAGTATTTT. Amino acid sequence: CASSLAADTQYF.

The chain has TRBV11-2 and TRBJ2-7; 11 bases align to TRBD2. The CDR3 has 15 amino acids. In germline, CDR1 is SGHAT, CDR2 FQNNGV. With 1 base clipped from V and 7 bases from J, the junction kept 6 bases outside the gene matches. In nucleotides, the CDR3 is TGTGCCAGCAGCTTAGTAGCTACTAGCGGGGGAGAGCAGTACTTC. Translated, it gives CASSLVATSGGEQYF.

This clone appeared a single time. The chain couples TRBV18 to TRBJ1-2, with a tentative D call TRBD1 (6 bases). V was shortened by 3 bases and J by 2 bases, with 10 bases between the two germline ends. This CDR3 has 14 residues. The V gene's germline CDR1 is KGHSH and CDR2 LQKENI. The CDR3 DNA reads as TGTGCCAGCTCACCGTCGCAGGGGAACTATGGCTACACCTTC. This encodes CASSPSQGNYGYTF.

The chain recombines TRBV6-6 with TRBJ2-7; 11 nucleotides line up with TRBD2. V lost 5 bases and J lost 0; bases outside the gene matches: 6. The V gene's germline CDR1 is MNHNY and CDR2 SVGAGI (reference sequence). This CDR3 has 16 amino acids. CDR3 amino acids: CASSPGLAGVSYEQYF. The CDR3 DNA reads TGTGCCAGCAGTCCTGGACTAGCGGGTGTCTCCTACGAGCAGTACTTC.

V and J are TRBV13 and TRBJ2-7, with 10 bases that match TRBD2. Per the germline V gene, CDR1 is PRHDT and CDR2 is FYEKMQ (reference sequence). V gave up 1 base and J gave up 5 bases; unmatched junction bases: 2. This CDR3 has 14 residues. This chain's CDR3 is CASSLVTSGNEQYF. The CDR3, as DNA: TGTGCCAGCAGCTTAGTCACTAGCGGGAACGAGCAGTACTTC.

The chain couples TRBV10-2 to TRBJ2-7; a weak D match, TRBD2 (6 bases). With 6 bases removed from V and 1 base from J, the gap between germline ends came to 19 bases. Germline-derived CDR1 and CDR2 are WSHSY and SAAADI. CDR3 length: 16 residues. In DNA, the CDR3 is TGCGCCAGCAGGGGGACTTCCGGAGACGAGTCCTACGAGCAGTACTTC. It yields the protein CASRGTSGDESYEQYF.

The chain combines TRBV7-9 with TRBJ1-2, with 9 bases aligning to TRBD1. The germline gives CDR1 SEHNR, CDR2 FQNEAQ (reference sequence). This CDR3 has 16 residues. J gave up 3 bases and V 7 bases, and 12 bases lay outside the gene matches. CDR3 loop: CASTKGGTGWDYGYTF. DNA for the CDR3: TGTGCCAGCACCAAAGGAGGGACAGGGTGGGACTATGGCTACACCTTC.

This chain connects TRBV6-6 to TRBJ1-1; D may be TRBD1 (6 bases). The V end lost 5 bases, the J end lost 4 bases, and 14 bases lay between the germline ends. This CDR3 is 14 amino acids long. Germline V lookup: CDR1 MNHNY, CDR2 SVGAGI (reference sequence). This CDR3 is CASSRLQGPTEAFF. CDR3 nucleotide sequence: TGTGCCAGCAGTCGATTACAGGGCCCCACTGAAGCTTTCTTT.

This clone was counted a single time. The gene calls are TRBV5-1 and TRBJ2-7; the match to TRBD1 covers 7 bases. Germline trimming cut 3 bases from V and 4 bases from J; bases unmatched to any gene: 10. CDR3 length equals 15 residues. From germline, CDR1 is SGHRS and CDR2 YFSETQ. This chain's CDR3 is CASSYASTGNYEQYF. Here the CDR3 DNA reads TGCGCCAGCAGCTACGCCTCGACAGGGAATTACGAGCAGTACTTC.

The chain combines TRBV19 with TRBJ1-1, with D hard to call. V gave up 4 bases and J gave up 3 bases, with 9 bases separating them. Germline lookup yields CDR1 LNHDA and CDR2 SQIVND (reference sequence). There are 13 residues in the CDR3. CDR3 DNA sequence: TGTGCCAGTAGTAGGCTAGGATACACTGAAGCTTTCTTT. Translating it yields CASSRLGYTEAFF.

The chain's CDR3 is CASSQMEGSGELFF. CDR3 DNA sequence: TGCGCCAGCAGCCAAATGGAGGGGTCCGGGGAGCTGTTTTTT. The chain links TRBV4-1 to TRBJ2-2, with D perhaps matching TRBD2 (6 bases). The V gene's germline CDR1 is MGHRA and CDR2 YSYEKL. V was shortened by 2 bases and J by 6 bases, with 10 bases between the two germline ends. This CDR3 spans 14 amino acids.

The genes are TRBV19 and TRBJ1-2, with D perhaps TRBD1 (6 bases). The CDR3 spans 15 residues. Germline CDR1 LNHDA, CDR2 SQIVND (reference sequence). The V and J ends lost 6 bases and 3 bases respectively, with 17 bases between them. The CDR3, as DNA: TGTGCCAGTAGGGGAGACAGGATCTGGGACTATGGCTACACCTTC. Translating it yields CASRGDRIWDYGYTF.

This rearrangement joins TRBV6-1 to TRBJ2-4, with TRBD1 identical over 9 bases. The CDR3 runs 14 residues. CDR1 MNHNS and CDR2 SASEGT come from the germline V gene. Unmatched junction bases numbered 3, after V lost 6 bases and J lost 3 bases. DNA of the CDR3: TGTGCCAGCAGACAGGGGGCGATCAAAAACATTCAGTACTTC. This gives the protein CASRQGAIKNIQYF.

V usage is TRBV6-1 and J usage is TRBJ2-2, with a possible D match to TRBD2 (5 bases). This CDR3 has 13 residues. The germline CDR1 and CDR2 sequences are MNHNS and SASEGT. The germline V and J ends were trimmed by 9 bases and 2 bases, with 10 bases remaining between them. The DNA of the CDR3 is TGTGCCAGGGGCGGGCACAACACCGGGGAGCTGTTTTTT. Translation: CARGGHNTGELFF.

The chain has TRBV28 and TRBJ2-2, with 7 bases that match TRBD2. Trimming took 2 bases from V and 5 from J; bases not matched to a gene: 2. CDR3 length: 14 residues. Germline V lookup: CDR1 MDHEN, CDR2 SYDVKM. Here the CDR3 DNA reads TGTGCCAGCAGTTTAAACGGGGGGACCGGGGAGCTGTTTTTT. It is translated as CASSLNGGTGELFF.

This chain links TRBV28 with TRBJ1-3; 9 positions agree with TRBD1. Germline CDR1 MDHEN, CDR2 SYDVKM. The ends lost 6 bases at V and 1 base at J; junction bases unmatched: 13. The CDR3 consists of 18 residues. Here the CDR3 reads CASSWTGDTLVSGNTIYF. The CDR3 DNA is TGTGCCAGCAGCTGGACAGGGGACACGCTGGTTTCTGGAAACACCATATATTTT.

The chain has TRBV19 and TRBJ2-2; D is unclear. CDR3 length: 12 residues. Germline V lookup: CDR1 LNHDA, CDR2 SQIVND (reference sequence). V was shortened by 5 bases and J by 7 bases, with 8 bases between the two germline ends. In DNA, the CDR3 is TGTGCCAGTAGTGGAGTTTACGGGGAGCTGTTTTTT. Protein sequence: CASSGVYGELFF.

CDR3 region: CASSLELAESYEQYF. The CDR3 nucleotides read TGTGCCAGCAGCTTAGAACTAGCGGAGAGCTACGAGCAGTACTTC. This chain joins TRBV7-8 and TRBJ2-7; 8 bases fit TRBD2. CDR3 length equals 15 residues. Germline V gene data show CDR1 as SGHVS and CDR2 as FQNEAQ. V trimming: 1 base; J trimming: 3 bases; junction bases outside the gene matches: 5.

The chain's CDR3 is CASSKRDRGGQETQYF. In DNA form, the CDR3 reads TGCGCCAGCTCAAAACGAGACAGGGGAGGACAAGAGACCCAGTACTTC. This chain joins TRBV10-1 and TRBJ2-5, with 8 bases identical to TRBD1. The V gene end was trimmed by 8 bases and the J gene end by 2 bases; junction bases not matched to a gene: 13. Germline V gene data show CDR1 as WNHNN and CDR2 as SYGVQD (reference sequence). There are 16 residues in the CDR3.

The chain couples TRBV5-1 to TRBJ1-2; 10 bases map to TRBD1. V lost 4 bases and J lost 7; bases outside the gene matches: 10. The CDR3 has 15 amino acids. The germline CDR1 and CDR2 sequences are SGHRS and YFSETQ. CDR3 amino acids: CASSGLVGTGVGYTF. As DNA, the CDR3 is TGCGCCAGCAGCGGGCTTGTAGGGACAGGGGTTGGCTACACCTTC.